The clone carrying this T cell receptor (beta chain) came up once. Template material for TCR beta VDJ and CDR3 profiling consisted of genomic DNA. One entry per CDR3 protein results from TCRdb running MiXCR on the reads. Here the sample spans 200,000 to 250,000 distinct CDR3 sequences, 61% being singletons. The germline CDR1 and CDR2 sequences are LNHDA and SQIVND (reference sequence). The CDR3 contains 13 residues. V was clipped by 2 bases and J by 4 bases, with 7 bases between them. This entry belongs to a study of CD8+CD57+ T cells in acquired aplastic anemia. Study information: DNA recovered from sorted CD4+ and CD8+ cells had a mean of approximately 3 ug. CD4+ reads averaged roughly 9.9 million in healthy donors.

V is TRBV19 and J is TRBJ2-3; the D is unclear. Sample: sorted CD4+, CD8+, or CD8+CD57+ T cells (not recorded which) from PBMCs. This clonotype originated in a human donor in good health. CDR3 in amino acids: CASSISRSDTQYF. DNA for the CDR3: TGTGCCAGTAGTATATCCAGGTCAGATACGCAGTATTTT.